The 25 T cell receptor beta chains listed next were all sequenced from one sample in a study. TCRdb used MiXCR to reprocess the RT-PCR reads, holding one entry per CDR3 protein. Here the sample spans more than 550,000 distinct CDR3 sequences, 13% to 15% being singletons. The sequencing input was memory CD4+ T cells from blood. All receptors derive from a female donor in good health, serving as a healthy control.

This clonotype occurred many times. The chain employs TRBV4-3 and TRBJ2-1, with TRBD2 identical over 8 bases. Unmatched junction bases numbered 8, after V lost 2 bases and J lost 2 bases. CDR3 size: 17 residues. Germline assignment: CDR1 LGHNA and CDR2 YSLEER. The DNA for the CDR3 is TGCGCCAGCAGCCAACCAACTAGCGGAGCAGCCTACAATGAGCAGTTCTTC. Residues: CASSQPTSGAAYNEQFF.

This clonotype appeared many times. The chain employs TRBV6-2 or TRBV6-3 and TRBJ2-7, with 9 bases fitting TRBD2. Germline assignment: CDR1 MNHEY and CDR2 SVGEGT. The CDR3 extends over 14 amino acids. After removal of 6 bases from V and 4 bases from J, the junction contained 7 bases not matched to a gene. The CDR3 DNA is TGTGCCAGCAGGGATAGCGGGAGTACGTACGAGCAGTACTTC. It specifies CASRDSGSTYEQYF.

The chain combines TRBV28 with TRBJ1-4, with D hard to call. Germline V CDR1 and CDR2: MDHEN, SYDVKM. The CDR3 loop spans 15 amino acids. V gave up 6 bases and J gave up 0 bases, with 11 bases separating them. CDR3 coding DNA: TGTGCCAGCAGCATCCGCGGGGCAACTAATGAAAAACTGTTTTTT. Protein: CASSIRGATNEKLFF.

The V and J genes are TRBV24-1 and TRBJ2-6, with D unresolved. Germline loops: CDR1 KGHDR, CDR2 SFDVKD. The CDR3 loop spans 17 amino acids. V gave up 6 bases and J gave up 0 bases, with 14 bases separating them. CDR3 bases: TGTGCCACCAGTACCTCGAGAAGTAGCTCTGGGGCCAACGTCCTGACTTTC. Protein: CATSTSRSSSGANVLTF.

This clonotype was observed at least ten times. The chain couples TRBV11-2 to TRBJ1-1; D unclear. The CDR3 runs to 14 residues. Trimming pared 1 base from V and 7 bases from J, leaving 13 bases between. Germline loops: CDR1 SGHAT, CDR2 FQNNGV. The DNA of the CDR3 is TGTGCCAGCAGCTTAGCATGGGGTAATAGTGAAGCTTTCTTT. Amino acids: CASSLAWGNSEAFF.

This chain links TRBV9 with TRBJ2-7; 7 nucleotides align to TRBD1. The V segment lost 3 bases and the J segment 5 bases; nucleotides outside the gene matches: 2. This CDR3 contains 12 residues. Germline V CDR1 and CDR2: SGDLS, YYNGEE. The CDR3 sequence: CASSGDSNEQYF. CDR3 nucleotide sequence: TGTGCCAGCAGCGGGGACAGCAACGAGCAGTACTTC.

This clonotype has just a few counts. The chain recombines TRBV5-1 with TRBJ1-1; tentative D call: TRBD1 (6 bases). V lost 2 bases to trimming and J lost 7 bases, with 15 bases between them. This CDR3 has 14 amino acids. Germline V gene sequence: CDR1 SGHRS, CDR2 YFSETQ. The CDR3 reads CASSLSTGYDEAFF. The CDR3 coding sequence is TGCGCCAGCAGCTTATCCACAGGGTACGATGAAGCTTTCTTT.

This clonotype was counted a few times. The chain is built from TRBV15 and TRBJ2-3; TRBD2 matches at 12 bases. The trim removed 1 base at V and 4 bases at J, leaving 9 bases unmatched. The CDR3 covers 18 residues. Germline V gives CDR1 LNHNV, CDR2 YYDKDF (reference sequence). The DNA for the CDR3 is TGTGCCACCAGCAGAGGGACTAGCGGGACCCTCATGTCAGATACGCAGTATTTT. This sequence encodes CATSRGTSGTLMSDTQYF.

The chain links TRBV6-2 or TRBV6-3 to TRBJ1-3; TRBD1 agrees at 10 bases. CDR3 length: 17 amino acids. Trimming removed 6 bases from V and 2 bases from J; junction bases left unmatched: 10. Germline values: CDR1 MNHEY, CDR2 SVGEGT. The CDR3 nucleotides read TGTGCCAGCAGCCGGGACAGGGGCGACGCTACTGGAAACACCATATATTTT. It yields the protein CASSRDRGDATGNTIYF.

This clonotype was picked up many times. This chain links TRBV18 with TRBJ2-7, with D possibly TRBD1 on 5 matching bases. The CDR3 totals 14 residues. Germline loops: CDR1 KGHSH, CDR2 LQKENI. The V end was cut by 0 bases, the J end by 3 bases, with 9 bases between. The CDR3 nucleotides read TGTGCCAGCTCACCACCCCTCCAGGGCTACGAGCAGTACTTC. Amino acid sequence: CASSPPLQGYEQYF.

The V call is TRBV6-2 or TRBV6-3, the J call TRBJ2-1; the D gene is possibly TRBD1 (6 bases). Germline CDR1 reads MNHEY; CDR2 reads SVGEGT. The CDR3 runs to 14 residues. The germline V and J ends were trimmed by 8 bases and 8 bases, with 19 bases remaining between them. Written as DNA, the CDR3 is TGTGCCAGCGGGAGAACAGGGCCCGTGGATGAGCAGTTCTTC. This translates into CASGRTGPVDEQFF.

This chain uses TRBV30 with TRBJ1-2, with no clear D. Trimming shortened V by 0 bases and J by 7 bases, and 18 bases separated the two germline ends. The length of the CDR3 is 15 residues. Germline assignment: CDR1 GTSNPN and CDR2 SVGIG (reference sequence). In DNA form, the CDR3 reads TGTGCCTGGAGTGTACGAAGAGCGGGGTTCGGTGGCTACACCTTC. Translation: CAWSVRRAGFGGYTF.

CDR3 DNA: TGTGCCAGCAATATTGGGACGGATAGGGGCTACACCTTC. Its translation is CASNIGTDRGYTF. This chain joins TRBV6-6 and TRBJ1-2; possibly TRBD1 for D (5 bases). Deletions cut 7 bases from V and 8 bases from J, with 17 bases between. The germline CDR1 and CDR2 sequences are MNHNY and SVGAGI (reference sequence). CDR3 length: 13 residues.

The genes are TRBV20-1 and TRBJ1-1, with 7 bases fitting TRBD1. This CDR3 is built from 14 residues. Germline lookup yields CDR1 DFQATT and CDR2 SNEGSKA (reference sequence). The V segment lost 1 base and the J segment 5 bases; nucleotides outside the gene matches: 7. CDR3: CSARAGAGGTEAFF. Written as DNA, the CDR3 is TGCAGTGCTAGAGCAGGGGCAGGGGGGACTGAAGCTTTCTTT.

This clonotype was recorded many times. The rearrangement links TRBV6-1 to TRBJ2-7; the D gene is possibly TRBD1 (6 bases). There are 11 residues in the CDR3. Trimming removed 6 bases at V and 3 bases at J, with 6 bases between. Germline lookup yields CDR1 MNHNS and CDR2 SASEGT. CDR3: CASRDSYEQYF. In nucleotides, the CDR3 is TGTGCCAGCAGGGACAGCTACGAGCAGTACTTC.

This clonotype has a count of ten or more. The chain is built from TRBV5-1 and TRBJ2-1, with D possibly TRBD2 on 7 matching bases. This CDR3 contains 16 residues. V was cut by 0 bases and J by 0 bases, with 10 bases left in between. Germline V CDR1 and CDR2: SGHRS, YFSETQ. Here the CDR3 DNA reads TGCGCCAGCAGCTTGGGGGGGGGCAGCTCCTACAATGAGCAGTTCTTC. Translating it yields CASSLGGGSSYNEQFF.

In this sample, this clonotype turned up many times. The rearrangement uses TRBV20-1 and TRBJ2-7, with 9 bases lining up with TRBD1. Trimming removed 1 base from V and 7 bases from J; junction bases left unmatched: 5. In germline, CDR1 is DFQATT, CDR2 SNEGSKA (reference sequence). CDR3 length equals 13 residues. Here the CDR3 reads CSARGQGVGEQYF. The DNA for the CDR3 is TGCAGTGCTAGAGGACAGGGGGTCGGGGAGCAGTACTTC.

The CDR3 reads CAISEENTEAFF. The CDR3 DNA sequence: TGTGCCATCAGTGAGGAGAACACTGAAGCTTTCTTT. The chain uses TRBV10-3 and TRBJ1-1, with D uncertain. The CDR3 loop spans 12 amino acids. The V gene's germline CDR1 is ENHRY and CDR2 SYGVKD. Deletions cut 2 bases from V and 1 base from J, with 2 bases between.

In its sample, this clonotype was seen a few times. CDR3 in DNA: TGTGCCAGCAGCCCCCGATGGGCGGGGGCGGGCGAAAAACTGTTTTTT. Amino acids: CASSPRWAGAGEKLFF. The chain couples TRBV9 to TRBJ1-4; maybe TRBD1 (6 bases). The V end lost 4 bases, the J end lost 8 bases, and 21 bases lay between the germline ends. The CDR3 has 16 residues. Germline V gives CDR1 SGDLS, CDR2 YYNGEE.

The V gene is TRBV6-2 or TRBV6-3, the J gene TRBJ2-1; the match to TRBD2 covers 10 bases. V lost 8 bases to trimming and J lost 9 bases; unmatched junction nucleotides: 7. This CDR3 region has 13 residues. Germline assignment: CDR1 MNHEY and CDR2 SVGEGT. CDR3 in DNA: TGTGCCAGCCCCCGAATAGCGGGAGGTGAGCAGTTCTTC. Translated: CASPRIAGGEQFF.

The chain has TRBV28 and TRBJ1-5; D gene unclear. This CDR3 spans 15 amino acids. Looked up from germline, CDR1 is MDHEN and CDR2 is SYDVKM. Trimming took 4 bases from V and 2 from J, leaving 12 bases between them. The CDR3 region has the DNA TGTGCCAGCAGTTCTGCCCAGCGGGGCAATCAGCCCCAGCATTTT. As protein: CASSSAQRGNQPQHF.

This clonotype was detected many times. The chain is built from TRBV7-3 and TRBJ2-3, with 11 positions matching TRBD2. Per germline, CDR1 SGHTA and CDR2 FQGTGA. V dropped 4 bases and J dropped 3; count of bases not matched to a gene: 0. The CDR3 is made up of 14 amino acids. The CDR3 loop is CASSSSGRTDTQYF. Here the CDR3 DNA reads TGTGCCAGCAGCTCTAGCGGGAGGACAGATACGCAGTATTTT.

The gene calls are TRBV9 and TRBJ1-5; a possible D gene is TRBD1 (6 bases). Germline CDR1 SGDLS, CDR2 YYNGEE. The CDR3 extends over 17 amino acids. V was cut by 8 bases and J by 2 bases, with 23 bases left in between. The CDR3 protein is CASLDENRDTGNQPQHF. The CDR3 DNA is TGTGCCAGTCTCGACGAGAACAGGGATACTGGCAATCAGCCCCAGCATTTT.

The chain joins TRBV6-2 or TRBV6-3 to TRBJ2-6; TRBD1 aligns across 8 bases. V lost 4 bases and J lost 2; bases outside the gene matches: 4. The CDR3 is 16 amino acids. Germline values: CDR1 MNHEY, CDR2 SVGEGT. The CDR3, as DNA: TGTGCCAGCAGTTTCGACAGGGGTCCTGGGGCCAACGTCCTGACTTTC. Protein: CASSFDRGPGANVLTF.

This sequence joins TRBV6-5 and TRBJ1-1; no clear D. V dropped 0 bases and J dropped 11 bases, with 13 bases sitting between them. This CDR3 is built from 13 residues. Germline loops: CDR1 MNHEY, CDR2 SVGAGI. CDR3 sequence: CASSYSLWKYAFF. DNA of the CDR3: TGTGCCAGCAGTTACTCGTTATGGAAATACGCTTTCTTT.